Listed below are T cell receptor beta chains from one sample, sequenced in a study of blood T cell repertoires in COVID-19. Generated by immunoSEQ multiplex PCR, the TCRdb table keeps only in-frame clones and is missing some. Of 150,000 or so clones listed, about 88% are singletons. The sequencing sample was made of peripheral blood. These receptors originate from a woman aged 80 or over with acute or convalescent COVID-19. Each CDR3 is given with its conserved first and last residue. A D gene is named only where the DNA matches it firmly. Part of the rows lack a size; the others show once, few, many or a class for expanded clones.

j_call: TRBJ2-7
v_call: TRBV5-1
d_call: TRBD1
clone_size: once
cdr3_nt: TGCGCCAGCAGCTTGTGGACCTCCCGACCTGGGACAGACTTCTCCTACGAGCAGTACTTC
cdr3_aa: CASSLWTSRPGTDFSYEQYF

j_call: TRBJ2-3
v_call: TRBV4-1
d_call: TRBD2
clone_size: NA
cdr3_nt: TGCGCCAGCAGCCAAGGGTGGCGGGGGGAAGAAGATACGCAGTATTTT
cdr3_aa: CASSQGWRGEEDTQYF

j_call: TRBJ2-7
v_call: TRBV16
d_call: NA
clone_size: NA
cdr3_nt: TGTGCCAGCAGCTCACAGGGTTACGAGCAGTACTTC
cdr3_aa: CASSSQGYEQYF

j_call: TRBJ2-1
v_call: TRBV3-1/TRBV3-2
d_call: TRBD2
clone_size: NA
cdr3_nt: TGTGCCAGCAGCCAAAGCGGGGGGTCCTACAATGAGCAGTTCTTC
cdr3_aa: CASSQSGGSYNEQFF

j_call: TRBJ2-7
v_call: TRBV27
d_call: TRBD1
clone_size: NA
cdr3_nt: TGTGCCAGCAGTTCCGGGACAGGCTACGAGCAGTACTTC
cdr3_aa: CASSSGTGYEQYF

j_call: TRBJ2-3
v_call: TRBV7-2
d_call: TRBD2
clone_size: NA
cdr3_nt: TGTGCCAGCAGCCAGACCAGGACTAGCCTCGATACGCAGTATTTT
cdr3_aa: CASSQTRTSLDTQYF

j_call: TRBJ1-3
v_call: TRBV27
d_call: NA
clone_size: NA
cdr3_nt: TGTGCCAGCAGGTCACGCCAGGGAATTGGAAACACCATATATTTT
cdr3_aa: CASRSRQGIGNTIYF

j_call: TRBJ1-1
v_call: TRBV27
d_call: NA
clone_size: NA
cdr3_nt: TGTGCCAGCAGTTTGTTTCGGAACACTGAAGCTTTCTTT
cdr3_aa: CASSLFRNTEAFF

j_call: TRBJ2-1
v_call: TRBV5-5
d_call: TRBD1
clone_size: NA
cdr3_nt: TGTGCCAGCAGCTTGGGACAGGGCATCTCCTACAATGAGCAGTTCTTC
cdr3_aa: CASSLGQGISYNEQFF

j_call: TRBJ2-1
v_call: TRBV7-2
d_call: NA
clone_size: NA
cdr3_nt: TGTGCCAGCAGCTTAGCACTGGGGCGAGCTCCCAACAATGAGCAGTTCTTC
cdr3_aa: CASSLALGRAPNNEQFF

j_call: TRBJ2-7
v_call: TRBV7-2
d_call: TRBD2
clone_size: NA
cdr3_nt: TGTGCCAGCAGCTCCCGGACTAGCGGGAGTCCCTACGAGCAGTACTTC
cdr3_aa: CASSSRTSGSPYEQYF

j_call: TRBJ2-5
v_call: TRBV7-2
d_call: NA
clone_size: NA
cdr3_nt: TGTGCCAGCAGCTTAGCACGGGCGGGCCAAGAGACCCAGTACTTC
cdr3_aa: CASSLARAGQETQYF

j_call: TRBJ1-6
v_call: TRBV5-6
d_call: NA
clone_size: NA
cdr3_nt: TGTGCCAGCAGCCCCCCCCGGGGGATCAATTCACCCCTCCACTTT
cdr3_aa: CASSPPRGINSPLHF

j_call: TRBJ1-2
v_call: TRBV9
d_call: TRBD1
clone_size: few
cdr3_nt: TGTGCCAGCAGCGCCCGGACAGGGTTTTTTTCTGGCTACACCTTC
cdr3_aa: CASSARTGFFSGYTF

j_call: TRBJ2-7
v_call: TRBV30
d_call: NA
clone_size: NA
cdr3_nt: TGTGCCTGGAGGGACTCCCGATCCTACGAGCAGTACTTC
cdr3_aa: CAWRDSRSYEQYF

j_call: TRBJ2-3
v_call: TRBV7-3
d_call: TRBD1
clone_size: once
cdr3_nt: TGTGCCAGCAGCCTGCAGGGGGCCGCAGATACGCAGTATTTT
cdr3_aa: CASSLQGAADTQYF

j_call: TRBJ1-1
v_call: TRBV9
d_call: TRBD1
clone_size: few
cdr3_nt: TGTGCCAGCAGCTTCGGACAGGGAGGGAACACTGAAGCTTTCTTT
cdr3_aa: CASSFGQGGNTEAFF

j_call: TRBJ1-2
v_call: TRBV27
d_call: TRBD1
clone_size: NA
cdr3_nt: TGTGCCAGCAGTTTCAACAGGGGGCTAACGCCAGGCTACACCTTC
cdr3_aa: CASSFNRGLTPGYTF

j_call: TRBJ1-1
v_call: TRBV18
d_call: TRBD1
clone_size: NA
cdr3_nt: TGTGCCAGCTCACCACAACAGGGGTTAGAAGGGAACACTGAAGCTTTCTTT
cdr3_aa: CASSPQQGLEGNTEAFF

j_call: TRBJ2-1
v_call: TRBV5-1
d_call: TRBD2
clone_size: NA
cdr3_nt: TGCGCCAGCAGCTCCGGACTAGCGGGAGGGAACAATGAGCAGTTCTTC
cdr3_aa: CASSSGLAGGNNEQFF

j_call: TRBJ2-3
v_call: TRBV19
d_call: TRBD2
clone_size: NA
cdr3_nt: TGTGCCAGTAGCCCGCTAGCGGGAGCGACCCCAGATACGCAGTATTTT
cdr3_aa: CASSPLAGATPDTQYF

j_call: TRBJ2-7
v_call: TRBV2
d_call: TRBD1
clone_size: NA
cdr3_nt: TGTGCCAGCAAAAAACAGGGGGCGTCTTCAGGCGAGCAGTACTTC
cdr3_aa: CASKKQGASSGEQYF

j_call: TRBJ2-5
v_call: TRBV7-2
d_call: TRBD2
clone_size: NA
cdr3_nt: TGTGCCAGCAGTCTCGGCGGACTAGGGCGGGAGACCCAGTACTTC
cdr3_aa: CASSLGGLGRETQYF

j_call: TRBJ1-5
v_call: TRBV25-1
d_call: TRBD1
clone_size: NA
cdr3_nt: TGTGCCAGCAGTGATCAGGGGGCTCGTCAGCCCCAGCATTTT
cdr3_aa: CASSDQGARQPQHF

j_call: TRBJ2-1
v_call: TRBV7-2
d_call: NA
clone_size: NA
cdr3_nt: TGTGCCAGCAGCCGAGATCGGGAGCAGTTCTTC
cdr3_aa: CASSRDREQFF

j_call: TRBJ2-1
v_call: TRBV2
d_call: NA
clone_size: NA
cdr3_nt: TGTGCCAGCAGTGTACAGGACTCCTACAATGAGCAGTTCTTC
cdr3_aa: CASSVQDSYNEQFF

j_call: TRBJ2-5
v_call: TRBV5-1
d_call: NA
clone_size: NA
cdr3_nt: TGCGCCAGCAGCCCGGACGTGGGGCCGCAAGAGACCCAGTACTTC
cdr3_aa: CASSPDVGPQETQYF

j_call: TRBJ2-3
v_call: TRBV5-1
d_call: TRBD1
clone_size: NA
cdr3_nt: TGCGCCAGCAGCGGGGGACAGAACACAGATACGCAGTATTTT
cdr3_aa: CASSGGQNTDTQYF

j_call: TRBJ2-7
v_call: TRBV29-1
d_call: NA
clone_size: NA
cdr3_nt: TGCAGCGTTCGCTCGACTGGCCGAGAGGAGCAGTACTTC
cdr3_aa: CSVRSTGREEQYF

j_call: TRBJ2-5
v_call: TRBV7-2
d_call: TRBD2
clone_size: once
cdr3_nt: TGTGCCAGCAGCTTAGAGGGTAGCGGGGGGGGAGAGACCCAGTACTTC
cdr3_aa: CASSLEGSGGGETQYF

j_call: TRBJ2-7
v_call: TRBV19
d_call: NA
clone_size: NA
cdr3_nt: TGTGCCAGTAGTCAGGGCTACGAGCAGTACTTC
cdr3_aa: CASSQGYEQYF

j_call: TRBJ2-1
v_call: TRBV5-1
d_call: TRBD1
clone_size: NA
cdr3_nt: TGCGCCAGCAGCTTGTCGGACAGGGACCTCAATGAGCAGTTCTTC
cdr3_aa: CASSLSDRDLNEQFF

j_call: TRBJ2-1
v_call: TRBV18
d_call: NA
clone_size: NA
cdr3_nt: TGTGCCAGCTCACGGCCTTTGGGGGGTTACAATGAGCAGTTCTTC
cdr3_aa: CASSRPLGGYNEQFF

j_call: TRBJ2-7
v_call: TRBV7-2
d_call: NA
clone_size: NA
cdr3_nt: TGTGCCAGCAGCTTAGGGGCGGCCCTAGCCTCCTACGAGCAGTACTTC
cdr3_aa: CASSLGAALASYEQYF

j_call: TRBJ2-1
v_call: TRBV5-6
d_call: NA
clone_size: NA
cdr3_nt: TGTGCCAGCAGCTTTCAGGGCAATGAGCAGTTCTTC
cdr3_aa: CASSFQGNEQFF

j_call: TRBJ2-3
v_call: TRBV29-1
d_call: TRBD2
clone_size: NA
cdr3_nt: TGCAGCGTGGATAAAGCTGGGAGGGGAGATACGCAGTATTTT
cdr3_aa: CSVDKAGRGDTQYF

j_call: TRBJ2-5
v_call: TRBV4-3
d_call: TRBD2
clone_size: NA
cdr3_nt: TGCGCCAGCAGCCAAGGGACTAGCGGGGGTCGTGAGACCCAGTACTTC
cdr3_aa: CASSQGTSGGRETQYF

j_call: TRBJ1-1
v_call: TRBV5-3
d_call: NA
clone_size: NA
cdr3_nt: TGTGCCAGAAGCTTGGAGGGCGGGGACACTGAAGCTTTCTTT
cdr3_aa: CARSLEGGDTEAFF

j_call: TRBJ2-3
v_call: TRBV4-3
d_call: NA
clone_size: once
cdr3_nt: TGCGCCAGCAGCCAAGATCTGGAGGGGAGTTACACGCAGTATTTT
cdr3_aa: CASSQDLEGSYTQYF

j_call: TRBJ2-7
v_call: TRBV29-1
d_call: NA
clone_size: NA
cdr3_nt: TGCAGCGTTTCAAGGGGTGTCAACTACGAGCAGTACTTC
cdr3_aa: CSVSRGVNYEQYF

j_call: TRBJ2-4
v_call: TRBV4-1
d_call: NA
clone_size: NA
cdr3_nt: TGCGCCAGCAGCCAAGGAGGAGCCAAAAACATTCAGTACTTC
cdr3_aa: CASSQGGAKNIQYF

j_call: TRBJ1-3
v_call: TRBV11-2
d_call: TRBD1
clone_size: NA
cdr3_nt: TGTGCCAGCAGTCCAGGGGGCGCGTACATTGGAAACACCATATATTTT
cdr3_aa: CASSPGGAYIGNTIYF

j_call: TRBJ1-1
v_call: TRBV5-4
d_call: NA
clone_size: NA
cdr3_nt: TGTGCCAGCAGCTTGGAGATAGTGAACACTGAAGCTTTCTTT
cdr3_aa: CASSLEIVNTEAFF

j_call: TRBJ2-1
v_call: TRBV7-2
d_call: NA
clone_size: few
cdr3_nt: TGTGCCAGCAGCCGACGACTTTACAATGAGCAGTTCTTC
cdr3_aa: CASSRRLYNEQFF

j_call: TRBJ2-6
v_call: TRBV28
d_call: TRBD1
clone_size: NA
cdr3_nt: TGTGCCAGCAGTCCCTGGACAGGGGGCGGGGCCAACGTCCTGACTTTC
cdr3_aa: CASSPWTGGGANVLTF

j_call: TRBJ2-5
v_call: TRBV2
d_call: NA
clone_size: NA
cdr3_nt: TGTGCCAGCAGGACGGGTGAGACCCAGTACTTC
cdr3_aa: CASRTGETQYF

j_call: TRBJ1-2
v_call: TRBV29-1
d_call: TRBD1
clone_size: NA
cdr3_nt: TGCAGCGTTTACCAAGGACAGGGAGCCCACACCTTC
cdr3_aa: CSVYQGQGAHTF

j_call: TRBJ1-5
v_call: TRBV7-2
d_call: NA
clone_size: NA
cdr3_nt: TGTGCCAGCAGCCTCAGGGATCCCAATCAGCCCCAGCATTTT
cdr3_aa: CASSLRDPNQPQHF

j_call: TRBJ1-1
v_call: TRBV4-1
d_call: TRBD1
clone_size: NA
cdr3_nt: TGCGCCAGCAGCCGAGACAGGGGGGTGAACACTGAAGCTTTCTTT
cdr3_aa: CASSRDRGVNTEAFF

j_call: TRBJ1-1
v_call: TRBV7-9
d_call: TRBD1
clone_size: NA
cdr3_nt: TGTGCCAGCAGCCCGAGACAGGGAAAGAACACTGAAGCTTTCTTT
cdr3_aa: CASSPRQGKNTEAFF

j_call: TRBJ2-2
v_call: TRBV28
d_call: NA
clone_size: NA
cdr3_nt: TGTGCCAGCAGTTTATCAGTATCCACCGGGGAGCTGTTTTTT
cdr3_aa: CASSLSVSTGELFF

j_call: TRBJ1-4
v_call: TRBV4-2
d_call: NA
clone_size: NA
cdr3_nt: TGTGCCAGCAGCCAAGGGAACAGCCAGGGGAATGAAAAACTGTTTTTT
cdr3_aa: CASSQGNSQGNEKLFF

j_call: TRBJ2-7
v_call: TRBV4-1
d_call: TRBD2
clone_size: NA
cdr3_nt: TGCGCCAGCAGCCAAGATTCTCGCGGGAGCTTCTCCTACGAGCAGTACTTC
cdr3_aa: CASSQDSRGSFSYEQYF

j_call: TRBJ1-4
v_call: TRBV5-1
d_call: NA
clone_size: NA
cdr3_nt: TGCGCCAGCAGCTTGGGGCTCCTTAATGAAAAACTGTTTTTT
cdr3_aa: CASSLGLLNEKLFF

j_call: TRBJ2-3
v_call: TRBV10-3
d_call: TRBD1
clone_size: once
cdr3_nt: TGTGCCATCAGTGAGGTCGGGACAGGGAGCACAGATACGCAGTATTTT
cdr3_aa: CAISEVGTGSTDTQYF

j_call: TRBJ1-2
v_call: TRBV5-1
d_call: TRBD1
clone_size: NA
cdr3_nt: TGCGCCAGCAGCCCCAGACAGGGGAAAGCTAACTATGGCTACACCTTC
cdr3_aa: CASSPRQGKANYGYTF

j_call: TRBJ1-6
v_call: TRBV5-1
d_call: NA
clone_size: NA
cdr3_nt: TGCGCCAGCAGCCCTCGACAAAATAATTCACCCCTCCACTTT
cdr3_aa: CASSPRQNNSPLHF